The 19 T cell receptor beta chains presented below share a single source sample, sequenced in a study of blood T cell repertoires in COVID-19 (dated by TCRdb to the early 2020s). Receptor amplification or capture employed the immunoSEQ multiplex PCR assay. Imported from immuneACCESS, the table was reduced by TCRdb to in-frame sequences with V and J called. These copies leave out some clones; in studies compared against another copy, an unresolved V gene accounts for under half, and the cause of the remainder is not known. The sample yields over 250,000 clones; around 90% were counted once. 2.6% of the sample goes to the ten largest clones. The sequenced sample was PBMCs or T cells enriched from blood (not recorded which). The receptor set was obtained from a man aged 55 to 70 who had recovered from COVID-19.

The chain carries TRBV10-1 and TRBJ1-2, with TRBD1 matching 7 bases. Germline V gives CDR1 WNHNN, CDR2 SYGVQD (reference sequence). V gave up 6 bases and J gave up 4 bases; unmatched junction bases: 5. This CDR3 is built from 13 residues. In nucleotides, the CDR3 is TGCGCCAGCAGCGAGGACAGGCCCTATGGCTACACCTTC. Translated: CASSEDRPYGYTF.

The chain couples TRBV7-3 to TRBJ2-5, with a tentative D call TRBD1 (5 bases). The CDR3 contains 16 residues. Germline CDR1 reads SGHTA; CDR2 reads FQGTGA. Trimming left V 8 bases short and J 5 bases short, with 24 bases between. The CDR3 sequence: CASLRQSRRAGETQYF. CDR3 coding DNA: TGTGCCAGCCTCCGCCAATCACGCCGAGCAGGGGAGACCCAGTACTTC.

The rearrangement joins TRBV19 to TRBJ1-5; 8 bases fit TRBD1. Germline CDR1 is LNHDA and CDR2 is SQIVND (reference sequence). J gave up 3 bases and V 7 bases, and 2 bases lay outside the gene matches. The CDR3 has 13 amino acids. The CDR3 DNA sequence: TGTGCCAGTAAGGACAGGGTCAATCAGCCCCAGCATTTT. Protein: CASKDRVNQPQHF.

V is TRBV5-1 and J is TRBJ2-2; 9 bases are shared with TRBD2. Germline loops: CDR1 SGHRS, CDR2 YFSETQ. The CDR3 spans 17 residues. J was trimmed by 3 bases and V by 1 base; bases with no gene match: 7. CDR3 DNA sequence: TGCGCCAGCAGCTTGATGAGTGGACTAGCGTACACCGGGGAGCTGTTTTTT. Residues: CASSLMSGLAYTGELFF.

The chain joins TRBV2 to TRBJ1-4; D is undetermined. V was trimmed by 7 bases and J by 7 bases, leaving 13 bases between them. The CDR3 loop spans 13 amino acids. Germline V gives CDR1 SNHLY, CDR2 FYNNEI. CDR3 sequence: CASIRGMGEKLFF. CDR3 nucleotides: TGTGCCAGCATACGGGGTATGGGTGAAAAACTGTTTTTT.

This chain connects TRBV3-1 (or the pseudogene TRBV3-2) to TRBJ2-1; 10 nucleotides align to TRBD2. The CDR3 sequence is 16 residues long. Germline-derived CDR1 and CDR2 are LGHDT and YNNKEL (reference sequence). V shed 1 base, J shed 2 bases, and the junction held 2 bases outside the gene matches. The CDR3 nucleotides are TGTGCCAGCAGCCAAGGGACTAGCGGAACCTACAATGAGCAGTTCTTC. Residues: CASSQGTSGTYNEQFF.

J is TRBJ2-1 and V is TRBV5-6; 7 positions match TRBD2. Trimming cost V 5 bases and J 6 bases; bases outside gene matches: 5. This CDR3 is 13 amino acids long. The germline V gene encodes CDR1 SGHDT and CDR2 YYEEEE. The CDR3 region is CASRLGLVNEQFF. The CDR3 bases are TGTGCCAGCAGACTCGGACTAGTCAATGAGCAGTTCTTC.

This chain joins TRBV4-1 and TRBJ1-6, with D perhaps matching TRBD1 (5 bases). Germline V gene data show CDR1 as MGHRA and CDR2 as YSYEKL. V was shortened by 0 bases and J by 11 bases, with 14 bases between the two germline ends. The CDR3 totals 15 residues. This CDR3 reads CASSQETDTHPPLHF. The DNA of the CDR3 is TGCGCCAGCAGCCAAGAAACGGACACACACCCACCCCTCCACTTT.

V and J are TRBV9 and TRBJ2-1, with D uncertain. Trimming took 3 bases from V and 4 from J, leaving 17 bases between them. In germline, CDR1 is SGDLS, CDR2 YYNGEE. The CDR3 is 16 amino acids. The CDR3 DNA reads as TGTGCCAGCAGCGGAAGACACGCCATGCTATACAATGAGCAGTTCTTC. Its translation: CASSGRHAMLYNEQFF.

V and J are TRBV30 and TRBJ2-3; D is perhaps TRBD2 (6 bases). Per germline, CDR1 GTSNPN and CDR2 SVGIG (reference sequence). The V end lost 8 bases, the J end lost 3 bases, and 12 bases lay between the germline ends. This CDR3 region has 12 residues. The CDR3 nucleotides read TGTGCCGCATCTAGCGCTACAGATACGCAGTATTTT. Amino acid sequence: CAASSATDTQYF.

In the case of this clone: Other nucleotide sequences from this sample produce the same CDR3. The genes are TRBV7-6 and TRBJ1-4; no clear D. The germline V gene encodes CDR1 SGHVS and CDR2 FNYEAQ. Between the trimmed V and J ends, which lost 2 bases and 0 bases, there was a span of 7 bases. The CDR3 is 15 residues long. CDR3 nucleotide sequence: TGTGCCAGCAGCTTATCAGGCGCAACTAATGAAAAACTGTTTTTT. Translation: CASSLSGATNEKLFF.

The sample holds a few counts of this clone. V gene TRBV9 combines with J gene TRBJ2-7; the D gene is possibly TRBD2 (7 bases). The germline gives CDR1 SGDLS, CDR2 YYNGEE. V lost 0 bases to trimming and J lost 2 bases, with 15 bases between them. CDR3 size: 16 residues. The CDR3 DNA sequence: TGTGCCAGCAGCGTAGCACCGGGGGGCTCTACCTACGAGCAGTACTTC. Protein sequence: CASSVAPGGSTYEQYF.

The CDR3 sequence is CAISGRLEGYEQYF. CDR3 coding DNA: TGTGCCATCAGTGGGAGATTGGAAGGCTACGAGCAGTACTTC. The chain joins TRBV10-3 to TRBJ2-7; D remains ambiguous. V was trimmed by 4 bases and J by 3 bases, leaving 13 bases between them. The germline V gene has CDR1 ENHRY and CDR2 SYGVKD. The CDR3 has 14 amino acids.

The chain employs TRBV27 and TRBJ2-7; TRBD2 matches 14 bases. V was pared by 5 bases and J by 6 bases, with 3 bases of the junction left unmatched. The length of the CDR3 is 14 residues. Germline V gene data show CDR1 as MNHEY and CDR2 as SMNVEV (reference sequence). Here the CDR3 DNA reads TGTGCCAGCAGTAAGGGACTAGCGGGAGTCGAGCAGTACTTC. Encoded protein: CASSKGLAGVEQYF.

This clone was detected many times. The chain uses TRBV7-6 and TRBJ2-2; 11 bases align to TRBD2. The length of the CDR3 is 16 residues. Losses at the gene ends were 0 bases for V and 7 bases for J; bases not matched to a gene: 4. CDR1 and CDR2 from the germline V gene are SGHVS and FNYEAQ. CDR3 loop: CASSLATSGISGELFF. CDR3 in DNA: TGTGCCAGCAGCTTAGCGACTAGCGGGATTAGCGGGGAGCTGTTTTTT. The complete variable domain, with remaining parts taken from reference TRBV7-6 and TRBJ2-2, reads GAGVSQSPRYKVTKRGQDVALRCDPISGHVSLYWYRQALGQGPEFLTYFNYEAQQDKSGLPNDRFSAERPEGSISTLTIQRTEQRDSAMYRCASSLATSGISGELFFGEGSRLTVL.

In regard to this clone: Relative to the germline gene, one junction end is altered; a read error may explain this. J is TRBJ2-5 and V is TRBV11-3; D not resolved. This CDR3 has 14 amino acids. Germline V CDR1 and CDR2: SGHNT, YENEEA. The CDR3 is CASSFPSRSRHSDF. The CDR3 nucleotides are TGTGCCAGCAGCTTCCCTTCGCGCTCGAGGCATTCCGACTTC. Full variable domain (rest looked up from reference TRBV11-3 and TRBJ2-5): EAGVVQSPRYKIIEKKQPVAFWCNPISGHNTLYWYLQNLGQGPELLIRYENEEAVDDSQLPKDRFSAERLKGVDSTLKIQPAELGDSAVYLCASSFPSRSRHSDFGPGTRLLVL.

This clone turned up a few times. The identical CDR3 is also encoded by other nucleotide sequences in the sample. The chain joins TRBV6-2 or TRBV6-3 to TRBJ1-5; D not resolved. This CDR3 has 14 residues. Trimming shortened V by 2 bases and J by 2 bases, and 7 bases separated the two germline ends. Germline lookup yields CDR1 MNHEY and CDR2 SVGEGT. CDR3 protein: CASSYGGGNQPQHF. Written as DNA, the CDR3 is TGTGCCAGCAGTTACGGAGGTGGCAATCAGCCCCAGCATTTT.

This chain links TRBV19 with TRBJ1-6; D is possibly TRBD1 (6 bases). CDR1 LNHDA and CDR2 SQIVND come from the germline V gene (reference sequence). Trimming took off 5 bases at V and 8 bases at J, with 13 bases between the two ends. CDR3 length: 14 amino acids. As DNA, the CDR3 is TGTGCCAGTAGTCGACAGGTCTGGGATTCACCCCTCCACTTT. It translates to CASSRQVWDSPLHF.

The rearrangement links TRBV15 to TRBJ2-2, with 8 bases that match TRBD2. Germline lookup yields CDR1 LNHNV and CDR2 YYDKDF (reference sequence). This CDR3 is 15 amino acids long. Trimming took 1 base from V and 6 from J; bases not matched to a gene: 4. CDR3: CATSRVTGGPGELFF. CDR3 nucleotide sequence: TGTGCCACCAGCAGAGTGACGGGAGGGCCCGGGGAGCTGTTTTTT.